This is a list of T cell receptor beta chains from one sample in a study of T cell responses to AZD1222 COVID-19 vaccine. Here immunoSEQ multiplex PCR was the method, and the copy in TCRdb shows in-frame clones only, minus some. The sample contains roughly 93,000 clones, just under 90% of which appear only once. The sequencing here drew on peripheral blood, taken on day 0 of MenACWY control vaccination. Receptors were obtained from an adult in good health. The CDR3 runs from the conserved cysteine through the conserved F or W. D genes are given only for firm matches. Rows give clone size only sometimes, using once, few, many, or a class for an expanded clone.

clone size	D gene	J gene	V gene	CDR3 protein	CDR3 DNA
.	.	TRBJ1-1	TRBV6-2/TRBV6-3	CASSYTRPPEAFF	TGTGCCAGCAGTTACACCCGACCCCCTGAAGCTTTCTTT
few	.	TRBJ1-3	TRBV6-5	CASSYGQLSSGNTIYF	TGTGCCAGCAGTTACGGACAGCTCTCCTCTGGAAACACCATATATTTT
.	TRBD1	TRBJ1-4	TRBV12-5	CASGLLRDSHRREKLFF	TGTGCTAGTGGTTTGCTCCGGGACAGCCATCGTAGGGAAAAACTGTTTTTT
few	TRBD1	TRBJ2-7	TRBV6-1	CASSEGQGANYEQYF	TGTGCCAGCAGTGAGGGACAGGGGGCAAACTACGAGCAGTACTTC
.	.	TRBJ2-2	TRBV4-2	CASSPGAGDTGELFF	TGTGCCAGCAGCCCAGGCGCAGGGGACACCGGGGAGCTGTTTTTT
.	TRBD1	TRBJ1-2	TRBV10-1	CAIIRTGLMGYGYTF	TGCGCCATCATACGGACAGGGCTGATGGGCTATGGCTACACCTTC
once	.	TRBJ1-1	TRBV28	CASSRGEGRGTEAFF	TGTGCCAGCAGTCGGGGTGAGGGAAGGGGGACTGAAGCTTTCTTT
.	.	TRBJ1-1	TRBV4-3	CASSQDLSTEAFF	TGCGCCAGCAGCCAAGATCTTAGCACTGAAGCTTTCTTT
few	TRBD2	TRBJ2-7	TRBV7-8	CASSPGRGGYYEQYF	TGTGCCAGCAGCCCCGGGCGGGGGGGTTACTACGAGCAGTACTTC
.	.	TRBJ1-6	TRBV27	CASSPDRSPLHF	TGTGCCAGCAGTCCGGACCGATCACCCCTCCACTTT
.	.	TRBJ2-5	TRBV6-5	CASRTGHSGTPTQYF	TGTGCCAGCAGAACGGGGCACTCCGGGACGCCTACCCAGTACTTC
once	.	TRBJ2-3	TRBV10-1	CASPERDTQYF	TGCGCCAGCCCCGAGCGCGATACGCAGTATTTT
once	.	TRBJ1-6	TRBV15	CATSRMLSSYNSPLHF	TGTGCCACCAGCAGGATGTTGAGCTCCTATAATTCACCCCTCCACTTT
once	TRBD1	TRBJ2-7	TRBV18	CASSLIWTGEPGTSYEQYF	TGTGCCAGCTCCCTCATATGGACAGGGGAACCTGGCACTTCCTACGAGCAGTACTTC
.	.	TRBJ1-5	TRBV18	CASSPSPPERPQHF	TGTGCCAGCTCACCGTCGCCGCCGGAGAGGCCCCAGCATTTT
.	.	TRBJ2-7	TRBV6-6	CASSYSMVPSYEQYF	TGTGCCAGCAGTTACTCGATGGTTCCGTCCTACGAGCAGTACTTC
.	TRBD1	TRBJ1-6	TRBV2	CASRTGVASPLHF	TGTGCCAGCCGGACAGGGGTGGCTTCACCCCTCCACTTT
.	.	TRBJ1-1	TRBV7-9	CASSRVLNTEAFF	TGTGCCAGCAGTAGAGTCCTGAACACTGAAGCTTTCTTT
once	TRBD2	TRBJ2-3	TRBV13	CASSRPSGDTQYF	TGTGCCAGCAGCAGACCTAGCGGAGATACGCAGTATTTT
.	.	TRBJ2-7	TRBV29-1	CSVRLAGTYEQYF	TGCAGCGTCCGTTTGGCAGGGACCTACGAGCAGTACTTC
.	.	TRBJ1-3	TRBV6-5	CASSWVGGQRDTIYF	TGTGCCAGCAGTTGGGTGGGGGGGCAGCGAGACACCATATATTTT
.	.	TRBJ1-5	TRBV3-1/TRBV3-2	CASSQGSPGTQPQHF	TGTGCCAGCAGCCAAGGAAGCCCAGGGACCCAGCCCCAGCATTTT
.	TRBD1	TRBJ1-2	TRBV4-3	CASSQDLGTANYGYTF	TGCGCCAGCAGCCAAGATCTCGGGACAGCTAACTATGGCTACACCTTC
.	.	TRBJ1-4	TRBV7-8	CASSLARGRSNEKLFF	TGTGCCAGCAGCTTAGCAAGGGGACGGTCTAATGAAAAACTGTTTTTT
.	TRBD2	TRBJ2-2	TRBV3-1/TRBV3-2	CASSRTSGGYTGELFF	TGTGCCAGCAGCCGGACTAGCGGGGGATACACCGGGGAGCTGTTTTTT
.	TRBD1	TRBJ1-2	TRBV10-3	CAISEDRGYGYTF	TGTGCCATCAGTGAGGACAGGGGCTATGGCTACACCTTC
.	.	TRBJ1-2	TRBV12-3/TRBV12-4	CASSARYGYTF	TGTGCCAGCAGCGCTCGATATGGCTACACCTTC
.	.	TRBJ1-6	TRBV6-6	CASTLLGQGDSPLHF	TGTGCCAGCACCTTACTCGGGCAGGGCGACTCACCCCTCCACTTT
.	TRBD2	TRBJ2-3	TRBV24-1	CATSESSGVSTDTQYF	TGTGCCACCAGTGAATCTAGCGGGGTAAGCACAGATACGCAGTATTTT
.	TRBD1	TRBJ1-2	TRBV7-8	CASSLEQTGGDYGYTF	TGTGCCAGCAGCTTAGAGCAGACAGGGGGGGACTATGGCTACACCTTC
.	.	TRBJ2-7	TRBV10-1	CASSESGGLAVYEQYF	TGCGCCAGCAGTGAGTCGGGGGGGCTAGCGGTCTACGAGCAGTACTTC
.	TRBD1	TRBJ1-5	TRBV5-1	CASSRGQGDQPQHF	TGCGCCAGCAGCCGCGGACAGGGTGATCAGCCCCAGCATTTT
once	TRBD2	TRBJ2-1	TRBV7-2	CASSLRLAGYSEQFF	TGTGCCAGCAGCTTAAGACTAGCGGGGTACAGTGAGCAGTTCTTC
.	.	TRBJ1-2	TRBV4-1	CASSQDTANYGYTF	TGCGCCAGCAGCCAAGATACGGCTAACTATGGCTACACCTTC
.	.	TRBJ1-4	TRBV7-3	CASSPSTTNEKLFF	TGTGCCAGCAGCCCTAGTACAACTAATGAAAAACTGTTTTTT
.	.	TRBJ2-5	TRBV14	CASSQSETQYF	TGTGCCAGCAGCCAGTCAGAGACCCAGTACTTC
.	.	TRBJ1-1	TRBV5-1	CASSQALGRTEAFF	TGCGCCAGCAGCCAAGCACTCGGGAGGACTGAAGCTTTCTTT
.	TRBD1	TRBJ2-2	TRBV7-9	CASSSNNRGKNTGELFF	TGTGCCAGCAGCTCCAACAACAGGGGCAAGAACACCGGGGAGCTGTTTTTT
.	.	TRBJ2-2	TRBV6-4	CASSDGETGELFF	TGTGCCAGCAGTGATGGGGAAACCGGGGAGCTGTTTTTT
.	.	TRBJ1-5	TRBV12-3/TRBV12-4	CASRTSGNQPQHF	TGTGCCAGCCGGACTTCGGGAAATCAGCCCCAGCATTTT
.	.	TRBJ1-6	TRBV5-1	CASSLTALSPLHF	TGCGCCAGCAGCTTGACAGCTCTCTCACCCCTCCACTTT
.	.	TRBJ1-2	TRBV12-3/TRBV12-4	CASSLGQTYGYTF	TGTGCCAGCAGTTTGGGGCAGACATATGGCTACACCTTC
.	TRBD2	TRBJ2-3	TRBV5-6	CASSARGGRSTDTQYF	TGTGCCAGCAGCGCCCGCGGGGGGAGATCCACAGATACGCAGTATTTT
.	TRBD1	TRBJ1-2	TRBV4-1	CASSQGWGQSNYGYTF	TGCGCCAGCAGCCAAGGGTGGGGACAGTCTAACTATGGCTACACCTTC
.	.	TRBJ2-6	TRBV27	CASSLTSWIAGANVLTF	TGTGCCAGCAGTTTAACCAGTTGGATAGCTGGGGCCAACGTCCTGACTTTC
.	.	TRBJ1-1	TRBV12-5	CASGLKRRTLLNTEAFF	TGTGCTAGTGGACTCAAACGCAGGACACTCTTGAACACTGAAGCTTTCTTT
.	TRBD1	TRBJ1-2	TRBV15	CATSREGQGLSLHGYTF	TGTGCCACCAGCAGGGAGGGACAGGGTCTCTCCCTCCATGGCTACACCTTC
.	TRBD1	TRBJ2-7	TRBV4-3	CASSPGTGRYYEQYF	TGCGCCAGCAGCCCGGGGACAGGGAGGTACTACGAGCAGTACTTC
.	TRBD1	TRBJ1-1	TRBV2	CASRDTGGNTEAFF	TGTGCCAGCAGAGACACAGGGGGGAACACTGAAGCTTTCTTT
.	.	TRBJ2-4	TRBV6-4	CASSDVGARNIQYF	TGTGCCAGCAGTGACGTGGGGGCGCGAAACATTCAGTACTTC
.	.	TRBJ1-2	TRBV12-5	CASGLAPPDSLGGYTF	TGTGCTAGTGGTTTGGCACCACCGGACAGCCTGGGCGGCTACACCTTC
.	.	TRBJ2-7	TRBV28	CASSQVNYEQYF	TGTGCCAGCAGTCAAGTTAACTACGAGCAGTACTTC
.	.	TRBJ2-2	TRBV21-1	CASSKGAAGELFF	TGTGCCAGCAGCAAGGGAGCGGCCGGGGAGCTGTTTTTT